Listed here are 29 T cell receptor beta chains from one sample, sequenced in a study of CD8+ T cells in alopecia areata. The sequencing template was cDNA reverse transcribed from extracted RNA. TCRdb's table, derived via immunoSEQ multiplex PCR, lists solely in-frame clones and lacks some. The table records 200,000 or so clones, around 62% of them present only once. Here the sequenced sample was CD4+ T cells sorted from blood, taken at week 0. The receptors were gathered from a human donor with alopecia areata.

This clone has just a few counts. The CDR3: CSVSGTGAKNIQYF. CDR3 DNA: TGCAGCGTTTCCGGGACGGGAGCCAAAAACATTCAGTACTTC. The chain links TRBV29-1 to TRBJ2-4, with D perhaps given as TRBD1 or TRBD2 (5 bases each). This CDR3 is 14 amino acids long. CDR1 SQVTM and CDR2 ANQGSEA come from the germline V gene. Trimming took 5 bases from V and 0 from J, leaving 11 bases between them.

This sequence joins TRBV29-1 and TRBJ2-6, with D possibly TRBD2 on 6 matching bases. The CDR3 extends over 12 amino acids. Germline V lookup: CDR1 SQVTM, CDR2 ANQGSEA. V lost 4 bases to trimming and J lost 8 bases, with 9 bases between them. CDR3 loop: CSVVGGPNVLTF. As DNA, the CDR3 is TGCAGCGTTGTCGGGGGTCCCAACGTCCTGACTTTC.

The gene calls are TRBV6-6 and TRBJ2-7; D is possibly TRBD1 (5 bases). In germline, CDR1 is MNHNY, CDR2 SVGAGI (reference sequence). V gave up 7 bases and J gave up 1 base, with 8 bases separating them. The CDR3 sequence is 12 residues long. The CDR3, as DNA: TGTGCCAGCACCCAGGGTTCCTACGAGCAGTACTTC. Amino acid sequence: CASTQGSYEQYF.

This chain's CDR3 is CASSATIRETQYF. The CDR3, as DNA: TGTGCCAGCAGCGCCACAATCCGTGAGACCCAGTACTTC. V is TRBV7-9 and J is TRBJ2-5; D remains ambiguous. This CDR3 spans 13 amino acids. Germline V lookup: CDR1 SEHNR, CDR2 FQNEAQ (reference sequence). The V and J ends lost 5 bases and 5 bases respectively, with 12 bases between them.

This clone was observed a handful of times. The rearrangement uses TRBV29-1 and TRBJ2-7; D is ambiguous. CDR1 is SQVTM, CDR2 ANQGSEA, per germline. V dropped 4 bases and J dropped 0 bases, with 10 bases sitting between them. The CDR3 has 13 amino acids. The CDR3 loop reads CSVAGILSYEQYF. CDR3 in DNA: TGCAGCGTTGCGGGCATACTCTCCTACGAGCAGTACTTC.

This clone has just a few counts. The chain links TRBV29-1 to TRBJ1-2, with D possibly matching TRBD1 (5 bases). CDR3 size: 12 residues. Germline V gene sequence: CDR1 SQVTM, CDR2 ANQGSEA. Trimming stripped 4 bases from V and 3 bases from J, with 9 bases between. The CDR3 sequence is CSVAGRYYGYTF. The CDR3, as DNA: TGCAGCGTTGCAGGGCGCTACTATGGCTACACCTTC. The full variable domain, its missing parts supplied by reference TRBV29-1 and TRBJ1-2, is SAVISQKPSRDICQRGTSLTIQCQVDSQVTMMFWYRQQPGQSLTLIATANQGSEATYESGFVIDKFPISRPNLTFSTLTVSNMSPEDSSIYLCSVAGRYYGYTFGSGTRLTVV.

This clone was found a few times. V usage is TRBV2 and J usage is TRBJ1-4; unclear D gene. The germline gives CDR1 SNHLY, CDR2 FYNNEI. CDR3 length: 14 residues. Trimming removed 3 bases at V and 3 bases at J, with 8 bases between. The CDR3 region is CASSDGTANEKLFF. For the CDR3, the DNA is TGTGCCAGCAGTGACGGAACCGCTAATGAAAAACTGTTTTTT.

V and J are TRBV30 and TRBJ2-1, with D perhaps TRBD2 (5 bases). V was clipped by 3 bases and J by 0 bases, with 12 bases between them. The CDR3 contains 15 residues. Looked up from germline, CDR1 is GTSNPN and CDR2 is SVGIG (reference sequence). The CDR3 region has the DNA TGTGCCTGGAGCACAGCGGCCTTCTCCTACAATGAGCAGTTCTTC. Residues: CAWSTAAFSYNEQFF.

V is TRBV30 and J is TRBJ2-5; D possibly corresponds to TRBD1 (5 bases). Germline values: CDR1 GTSNPN, CDR2 SVGIG (reference sequence). V was trimmed by 3 bases and J by 2 bases, leaving 7 bases between them. The CDR3 length is 12 residues. The CDR3 coding sequence is TGTGCCTGGAGGGCAGGGCAAGAGACCCAGTACTTC. This sequence encodes CAWRAGQETQYF.

Comments on this clone: This sample also contains other DNA sequences that code for the same CDR3. The gene calls are TRBV5-1 and TRBJ2-7, with a possible D match to TRBD1 (6 bases). The germline gives CDR1 SGHRS, CDR2 YFSETQ. This CDR3 is 14 amino acids long. V lost 4 bases and J lost 0, with 11 bases in between. This CDR3 reads CASSPDSSSYEQYF. CDR3 in DNA: TGCGCCAGCAGCCCGGACAGCAGCTCCTACGAGCAGTACTTC.

The CDR3 reads CSAKLIEQFF. The CDR3 DNA reads as TGCAGTGCTAAATTAATTGAGCAGTTCTTC. The V gene is TRBV20-1, the J gene TRBJ2-1; D gene unclear. Germline values: CDR1 DFQATT, CDR2 SNEGSKA (reference sequence). Trimming took 4 bases from V and 9 from J, leaving 7 bases between them. The CDR3 spans 10 residues.

The chain combines TRBV30 with TRBJ2-3, with 7 bases aligning to TRBD2. CDR1 GTSNPN and CDR2 SVGIG come from the germline V gene (reference sequence). This CDR3 contains 16 residues. Germline trimming cut 4 bases from V and 0 bases from J; bases unmatched to any gene: 10. The CDR3 protein is CAWIPGGRASTDTQYF. As DNA, the CDR3 is TGTGCCTGGATCCCTGGGGGGAGGGCTAGCACAGATACGCAGTATTTT.

The chain couples TRBV5-4 to TRBJ1-1; 9 bases map to TRBD1. V lost 5 bases, J lost 1 base, and 6 bases stayed unmatched. The CDR3 has 15 residues. The V gene's germline CDR1 is SGHNT and CDR2 YYREEE (reference sequence). As DNA, the CDR3 is TGTGCCAGCAGACCGGGGACAGGGAGGAACACTGAAGCTTTCTTT. It translates to CASRPGTGRNTEAFF.

The chain carries TRBV9 and TRBJ2-7, with D perhaps given as TRBD1 or TRBD2 (5 bases each). Trimming cost V 7 bases and J 4 bases, with 9 bases left between them. The CDR3 totals 11 residues. Germline V gene data show CDR1 as SGDLS and CDR2 as YYNGEE. CDR3 in DNA: TGTGCCAGCCACGAGGGGTACGAGCAGTACTTC. It codes for CASHEGYEQYF.

This clone has a single count. V is TRBV18 and J is TRBJ1-2; 8 bases align to TRBD1. Germline V CDR1 and CDR2: KGHSH, LQKENI. The CDR3 contains 17 residues. J was trimmed by 2 bases and V by 2 bases; bases with no gene match: 10. The DNA of the CDR3 is TGTGCCAGCTCACCAGGGACAGGTGAGCTCCAGAACTATGGCTACACCTTC. Translation gives CASSPGTGELQNYGYTF.

V gene TRBV5-1 combines with J gene TRBJ2-3; weak D call: TRBD2 (5 bases). The germline V gene has CDR1 SGHRS and CDR2 YFSETQ. The CDR3 covers 12 residues. Between the trimmed V and J ends, which lost 7 bases and 0 bases, there was a span of 6 bases. CDR3 sequence: CASGLSTDTQYF. CDR3 DNA sequence: TGCGCCAGCGGACTTAGCACAGATACGCAGTATTTT.

This chain uses TRBV2 with TRBJ1-1; weak D call: TRBD1 (6 bases). V lost 7 bases and J lost 2, with 14 bases in between. The germline V gene has CDR1 SNHLY and CDR2 FYNNEI. The CDR3 spans 14 residues. The CDR3 nucleotides are TGTGCCAGCAAGGAGGGGGAGAAAAACACTGAAGCTTTCTTT. This sequence encodes CASKEGEKNTEAFF.

Comments on this clone: This is likely an artifact of a read error, given a far larger clone one base away. The chain employs TRBV5-4 and TRBJ1-1; a possible D gene is TRBD1 (6 bases). The CDR3 runs to 12 residues. CDR1 and CDR2 from the germline V gene are SGHNT and YYREEE (reference sequence). V gave up 4 bases and J gave up 8 bases, with 12 bases separating them. CDR3 sequence reads: CASSRPGQEAFF. CDR3 nucleotide sequence: TGTGCCAGCAGCCGACCGGGACAAGAAGCTTTCTTT.

The rearrangement uses TRBV15 and TRBJ2-4; TRBD1 or TRBD2 may be the D gene (5 bases each). V lost 3 bases to trimming and J lost 7 bases, with 13 bases between them. The CDR3 extends over 14 amino acids. Germline lookup yields CDR1 LNHNV and CDR2 YYDKDF (reference sequence). The CDR3 is CATSRGTAGNIQYF. Here the CDR3 DNA reads TGTGCCACCAGCAGGGGGACGGCTGGGAACATTCAGTACTTC.

The chain carries TRBV30 and TRBJ2-1; D gene ambiguous. The V end lost 0 bases, the J end lost 2 bases, and 8 bases lay between the germline ends. CDR3 length: 14 residues. Per germline, CDR1 GTSNPN and CDR2 SVGIG (reference sequence). The CDR3 nucleotides are TGTGCCTGGAGTGTAGGTATTACCTACAATGAGCAGTTCTTC. Protein sequence: CAWSVGITYNEQFF.

This clone has only one observation. The CDR3 here is CATRDGPRRDTQYF. In DNA, the CDR3 is TGTGCCACCAGGGACGGACCCAGACGGGATACGCAGTATTTT. The chain recombines TRBV27 with TRBJ2-3; D assignment may be TRBD1 or TRBD2 (5 bases each). Trimming took 10 bases from V and 6 from J, leaving 20 bases between them. Germline V gives CDR1 MNHEY, CDR2 SMNVEV (reference sequence). The length of the CDR3 is 14 residues.

V is TRBV14 and J is TRBJ2-1; 9 bases match TRBD1. Per germline, CDR1 SGHDN and CDR2 FVKESK. Losses at the gene ends were 4 bases for V and 15 bases for J; bases not matched to a gene: 10. CDR3 length: 13 residues. In DNA, the CDR3 is TGTGCCAGCAGCCTCACAGGGGGCTTTTCGCTGTTCTTC. Translating it yields CASSLTGGFSLFF.

The CDR3 bases are TGCGCCAGCAGCTTGGTTTCAGCGAACACTGAAGCTTTCTTT. It translates to CASSLVSANTEAFF. The chain employs TRBV5-1 and TRBJ1-1; D gene uncertain. The CDR3 is 14 residues long. V lost 0 bases and J 1 base, leaving 7 bases between the germline ends. Germline V lookup: CDR1 SGHRS, CDR2 YFSETQ.

The chain combines TRBV15 with TRBJ2-1; no clear D. The CDR3 is 15 residues long. V was pared by 0 bases and J by 6 bases, with 12 bases between. Germline V gene lookup returns CDR1 LNHNV and CDR2 YYDKDF (reference sequence). The CDR3 loop is CATSRDRVRRNEQFF. The CDR3 bases are TGTGCCACCAGCAGAGATCGCGTCCGACGCAATGAGCAGTTCTTC.

Only one count was recorded for this clone. The V and J genes are TRBV30 and TRBJ1-5; maybe TRBD1 (6 bases). Germline CDR1 and CDR2: GTSNPN and SVGIG (reference sequence). The CDR3 runs 12 residues. V lost 4 bases to trimming and J lost 5 bases, with 9 bases between them. The CDR3, as DNA: TGTGCCTGGACCAGGGGTGATCAGCCCCAGCATTTT. It yields the protein CAWTRGDQPQHF.

This sequence joins TRBV15 and TRBJ2-5; no definite D call. Trimming pared 8 bases from V and 0 bases from J, leaving 10 bases between. The CDR3 runs 13 residues. Germline V gene data show CDR1 as LNHNV and CDR2 as YYDKDF (reference sequence). The CDR3: CATGRTDQETQYF. The CDR3 bases are TGTGCCACCGGTAGAACAGACCAAGAGACCCAGTACTTC.

This clone came up a few times. The V call is TRBV5-1, the J call TRBJ2-5; unclear D gene. Germline V gene sequence: CDR1 SGHRS, CDR2 YFSETQ. Between the trimmed V and J ends, which lost 6 bases and 2 bases, there was a span of 5 bases. The CDR3 is 11 residues long. CDR3 region: CASTDQETQYF. The CDR3 DNA reads as TGCGCCAGCACCGATCAAGAGACCCAGTACTTC.

This chain connects TRBV30 to TRBJ2-4, with TRBD1 identical over 8 bases. The CDR3 totals 13 residues. Germline trimming cut 4 bases from V and 5 bases from J; bases unmatched to any gene: 4. In germline, CDR1 is GTSNPN, CDR2 SVGIG (reference sequence). The CDR3 sequence is CAWTGGDQNIQYF. The CDR3 bases are TGTGCCTGGACAGGGGGCGATCAAAACATTCAGTACTTC.

The V and J genes are TRBV30 and TRBJ2-1, with a possible D match to TRBD1 (6 bases). V lost 0 bases and J 5 bases, leaving 14 bases between the germline ends. This CDR3 contains 15 residues. The germline V gene has CDR1 GTSNPN and CDR2 SVGIG (reference sequence). CDR3 DNA sequence: TGTGCCTGGAGTGTAACAGGGAACTCTAACAATGAGCAGTTCTTC. It specifies CAWSVTGNSNNEQFF.